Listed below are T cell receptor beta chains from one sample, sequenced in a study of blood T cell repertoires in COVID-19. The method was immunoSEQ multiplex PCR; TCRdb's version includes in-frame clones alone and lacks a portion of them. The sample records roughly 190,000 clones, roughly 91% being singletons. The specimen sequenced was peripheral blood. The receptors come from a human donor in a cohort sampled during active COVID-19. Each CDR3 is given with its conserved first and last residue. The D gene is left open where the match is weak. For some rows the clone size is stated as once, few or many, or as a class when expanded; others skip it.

cdr3_nt: TGTGCCTGGACGTGGGATAGGGGCTATGGCTACACCTTC; cdr3_aa: CAWTWDRGYGYTF; clone_size: .; d_call: .; v_call: TRBV30; j_call: TRBJ1-2
cdr3_nt: TGTGCCTGGAGTTTTGGGAGGGGAACGGGAGCCGGCTACACCTTC; cdr3_aa: CAWSFGRGTGAGYTF; clone_size: once; d_call: .; v_call: TRBV30; j_call: TRBJ1-2
cdr3_nt: TGTGCCAGCAGCTTAGGGCAAATTAATTCACCCCTCCACTTT; cdr3_aa: CASSLGQINSPLHF; clone_size: few; d_call: .; v_call: TRBV7-9; j_call: TRBJ1-6
cdr3_nt: TGTGCCAGCAGAACAAGCTCCTACAATGAGCAGTTCTTC; cdr3_aa: CASRTSSYNEQFF; clone_size: .; d_call: .; v_call: TRBV27; j_call: TRBJ2-1
cdr3_nt: TGCGCCAGCAGCCAATCTAATGCGCCCGGGGTCCACTATGGCTACACCTTC; cdr3_aa: CASSQSNAPGVHYGYTF; clone_size: .; d_call: .; v_call: TRBV4-1; j_call: TRBJ1-2
cdr3_nt: TGTGCCAGCTCACCGGTCCAGGGGGAAGGCTACGAGCAGTACTTC; cdr3_aa: CASSPVQGEGYEQYF; clone_size: .; d_call: TRBD1; v_call: TRBV18; j_call: TRBJ2-7
cdr3_nt: TGTGCCTGTACTTATGGGGCCTCCTACGAGCAGTACTTC; cdr3_aa: CACTYGASYEQYF; clone_size: once; d_call: .; v_call: TRBV30; j_call: TRBJ2-7
cdr3_nt: TGCGCCAGCAGGCTGGGACAGGCCTTGAATCAGCCCCAGCATTTT; cdr3_aa: CASRLGQALNQPQHF; clone_size: .; d_call: TRBD1; v_call: TRBV10-2; j_call: TRBJ1-5
cdr3_nt: TGTGCCAGCAGCGTAGCGGCGGGAGCTGCAGATACGCAGTATTTT; cdr3_aa: CASSVAAGAADTQYF; clone_size: .; d_call: TRBD2; v_call: TRBV9; j_call: TRBJ2-3
cdr3_nt: TGTGCCAGCTCAGCGGGGACTAGCGGGGACAATGAGCAGTTCTTC; cdr3_aa: CASSAGTSGDNEQFF; clone_size: .; d_call: TRBD2; v_call: TRBV18; j_call: TRBJ2-1
cdr3_nt: TGTGCCAGCACCCGCCAGGGGCATGGCTACACCTTC; cdr3_aa: CASTRQGHGYTF; clone_size: once; d_call: .; v_call: TRBV5-7; j_call: TRBJ1-2
cdr3_nt: TGTGCCAGCAGCTTAGCCATCCTTGGGCGTGGCTACACCTTC; cdr3_aa: CASSLAILGRGYTF; clone_size: .; d_call: .; v_call: TRBV7-2; j_call: TRBJ1-2
cdr3_nt: TGTGCCAGCAGCCAAACTAGCGGGAGGGGTGAGCAGTTCTTC; cdr3_aa: CASSQTSGRGEQFF; clone_size: once; d_call: TRBD2; v_call: TRBV4-2; j_call: TRBJ2-1
cdr3_nt: TGTGCCAGCAGCTCCCCCCACAGGGCCGATACGCAGTATTTT; cdr3_aa: CASSSPHRADTQYF; clone_size: .; d_call: .; v_call: TRBV6-2/TRBV6-3; j_call: TRBJ2-3
cdr3_nt: TGTGCCAGCAGCTTGGAAGGGACAGGGGCCGTGAGCTACACCTTC; cdr3_aa: CASSLEGTGAVSYTF; clone_size: .; d_call: TRBD1; v_call: TRBV5-5; j_call: TRBJ1-2
cdr3_nt: TGCGCCAGCAGCTTGCGGGTTCGACAAGAGACCCAGTACTTC; cdr3_aa: CASSLRVRQETQYF; clone_size: .; d_call: .; v_call: TRBV5-1; j_call: TRBJ2-5
cdr3_nt: TGTGCCAGCTCAGCCGGACAGGGTAATCAGCCCCAGCATTTT; cdr3_aa: CASSAGQGNQPQHF; clone_size: .; d_call: TRBD1; v_call: TRBV18; j_call: TRBJ1-5
cdr3_nt: TGTGCCAGAAGCTTCAGGGCCCAGATCAATCAGCCCCAGCATTTT; cdr3_aa: CARSFRAQINQPQHF; clone_size: .; d_call: .; v_call: TRBV7-5; j_call: TRBJ1-5
cdr3_nt: TGCGCCAGTAAGGACACCACTAACTATGGCTACACCTTC; cdr3_aa: CASKDTTNYGYTF; clone_size: .; d_call: .; v_call: TRBV10-2; j_call: TRBJ1-2
cdr3_nt: TGCAGCGTGGGAGAAGTTTGGACTAGCGGTACCGGGGAGCTGTTTTTT; cdr3_aa: CSVGEVWTSGTGELFF; clone_size: .; d_call: TRBD2; v_call: TRBV29-1; j_call: TRBJ2-2
cdr3_nt: TGTGCCAGCAGTGAATCGATAGTCGATGAGCAGTTCTTC; cdr3_aa: CASSESIVDEQFF; clone_size: .; d_call: .; v_call: TRBV25-1; j_call: TRBJ2-1
cdr3_nt: TGTGCCAGCAGCTGGCGGCTCAGCTCTAGCACAGATACGCAGTATTTT; cdr3_aa: CASSWRLSSSTDTQYF; clone_size: once; d_call: .; v_call: TRBV5-6; j_call: TRBJ2-3
cdr3_nt: TGTGCCAGCAGCTTTATGAAGGGAAGGGAGGCTAAGTTC; cdr3_aa: CASSFMKGREAKF; clone_size: .; d_call: .; v_call: TRBV27; j_call: TRBJ2-7
cdr3_nt: TGTGCCAGCAGTTCCCCAGGGTCGGGCGGGGATTCACCCCTCCACTTT; cdr3_aa: CASSSPGSGGDSPLHF; clone_size: .; d_call: .; v_call: TRBV27; j_call: TRBJ1-6
cdr3_nt: TGTGCCAGCAGTGAATCCGGGATCATCTTCCACGAGCAGTACTTC; cdr3_aa: CASSESGIIFHEQYF; clone_size: .; d_call: .; v_call: TRBV25-1; j_call: TRBJ2-7
cdr3_nt: TGTGCCAGCCGTACGCTCCGGGACTCTGGGGCCAACGTCCTGACTTTC; cdr3_aa: CASRTLRDSGANVLTF; clone_size: .; d_call: .; v_call: TRBV7-2; j_call: TRBJ2-6
cdr3_nt: TGCAGTGCTGCCACAGGGAATGGCTACACCTTC; cdr3_aa: CSAATGNGYTF; clone_size: .; d_call: .; v_call: TRBV20-1; j_call: TRBJ1-2
cdr3_nt: TGTGCCAGCTACGAGGGTTCTGGGGCCAACGTCCTGACTTTC; cdr3_aa: CASYEGSGANVLTF; clone_size: .; d_call: .; v_call: TRBV7-8; j_call: TRBJ2-6
cdr3_nt: TGTGCCAGCAGCATGCGGACTAGCGGGAGCACAGATACGCAGTATTTT; cdr3_aa: CASSMRTSGSTDTQYF; clone_size: .; d_call: TRBD2; v_call: TRBV7-2; j_call: TRBJ2-3
cdr3_nt: TGTGCCAGCTCACCACCCGGGACTGGGACAGATACGCAGTATTTT; cdr3_aa: CASSPPGTGTDTQYF; clone_size: .; d_call: .; v_call: TRBV18; j_call: TRBJ2-3
cdr3_nt: TGTGCCAGCAGAAATCAACAGGATACAGGAGCTTTCTTT; cdr3_aa: CASRNQQDTGAFF; clone_size: .; d_call: .; v_call: TRBV6-5; j_call: TRBJ1-1
cdr3_nt: TGTGCCAGCAGTTTGACAGGGGTGGAGACCCAGTACTTC; cdr3_aa: CASSLTGVETQYF; clone_size: .; d_call: TRBD1; v_call: TRBV12-3/TRBV12-4; j_call: TRBJ2-5
cdr3_nt: TGTGCCAGCAGCATGGCCGGGACAGGGGTGGTGTACGAGCAGTACTTC; cdr3_aa: CASSMAGTGVVYEQYF; clone_size: .; d_call: TRBD1; v_call: TRBV13; j_call: TRBJ2-7
cdr3_nt: TGCGCCAGCAGCTTGGGGGGCAGCCTCAGCTATGGCTACACCTTC; cdr3_aa: CASSLGGSLSYGYTF; clone_size: once; d_call: .; v_call: TRBV5-1; j_call: TRBJ1-2